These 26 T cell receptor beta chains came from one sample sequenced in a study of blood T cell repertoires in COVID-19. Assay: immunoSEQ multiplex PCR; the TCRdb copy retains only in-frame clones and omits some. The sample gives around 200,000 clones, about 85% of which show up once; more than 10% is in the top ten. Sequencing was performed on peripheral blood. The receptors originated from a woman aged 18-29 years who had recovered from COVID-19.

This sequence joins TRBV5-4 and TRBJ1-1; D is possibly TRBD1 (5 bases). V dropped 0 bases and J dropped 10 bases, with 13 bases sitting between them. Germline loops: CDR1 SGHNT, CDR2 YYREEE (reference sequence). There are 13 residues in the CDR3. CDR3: CASSLEQVGLAFF. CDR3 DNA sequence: TGTGCCAGCAGCTTGGAACAGGTTGGGTTAGCTTTCTTT.

The CDR3 loop reads CASSKWDRVFSGELFF. CDR3 bases: TGTGCCAGCAGCAAGTGGGACAGGGTATTTTCCGGGGAGCTGTTTTTT. The V call is TRBV21-1, the J call TRBJ2-2; TRBD1 reflects the table's D call only, with no check against the DNA. TRBV21-1 is shown as a pseudogene. The CDR3 is made up of 16 amino acids.

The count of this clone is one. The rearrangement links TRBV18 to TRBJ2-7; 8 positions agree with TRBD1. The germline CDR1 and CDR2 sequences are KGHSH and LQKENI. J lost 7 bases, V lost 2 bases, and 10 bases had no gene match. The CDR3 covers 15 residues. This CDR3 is CASSPDRGNQREQYF. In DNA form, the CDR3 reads TGTGCCAGCTCACCAGACAGGGGTAACCAGCGAGAGCAGTACTTC. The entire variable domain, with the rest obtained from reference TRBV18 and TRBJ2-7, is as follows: NAGVMQNPRHLVRRRGQEARLRCSPMKGHSHVYWYRQLPEEGLKFMVYLQKENIIDESGMPKERFSAEFPKEGPSILRIQQVVRGDSAAYFCASSPDRGNQREQYFGPGTRLTVT.

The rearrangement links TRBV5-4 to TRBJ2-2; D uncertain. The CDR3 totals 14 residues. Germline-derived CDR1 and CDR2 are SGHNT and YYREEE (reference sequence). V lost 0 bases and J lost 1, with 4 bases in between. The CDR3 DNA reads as TGTGCCAGCAGCTTGGCGGGGAACACCGGGGAGCTGTTTTTT. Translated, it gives CASSLAGNTGELFF.

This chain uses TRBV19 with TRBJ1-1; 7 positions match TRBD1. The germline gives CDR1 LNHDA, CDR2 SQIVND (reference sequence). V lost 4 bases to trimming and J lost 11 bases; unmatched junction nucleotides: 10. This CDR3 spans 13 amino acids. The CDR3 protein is CASSRDSRAEAFF. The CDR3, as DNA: TGTGCCAGTAGTAGGGACAGTCGAGCGGAGGCTTTCTTT. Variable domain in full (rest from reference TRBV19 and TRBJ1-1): DGGITQSPKYLFRKEGQNVTLSCEQNLNHDAMYWYRQDPGQGLRLIYYSQIVNDFQKGDIAEGYSVSREKKESFPLTVTSAQKNPTAFYLCASSRDSRAEAFFGQGTRLTVV.

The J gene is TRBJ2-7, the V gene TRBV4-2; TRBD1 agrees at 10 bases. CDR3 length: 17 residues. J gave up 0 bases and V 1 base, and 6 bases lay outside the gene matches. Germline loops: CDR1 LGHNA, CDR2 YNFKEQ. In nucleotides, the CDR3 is TGTGCCAGCAGCCAAGCAGTCGACAGGGGGCTCTCCTACGAGCAGTACTTC. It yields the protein CASSQAVDRGLSYEQYF.

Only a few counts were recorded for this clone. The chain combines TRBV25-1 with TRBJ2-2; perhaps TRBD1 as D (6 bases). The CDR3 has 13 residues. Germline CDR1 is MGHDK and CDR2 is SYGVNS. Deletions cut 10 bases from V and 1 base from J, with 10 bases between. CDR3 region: CAIATGNTGELFF. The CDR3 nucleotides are TGTGCCATCGCGACAGGGAACACCGGGGAGCTGTTTTTT.

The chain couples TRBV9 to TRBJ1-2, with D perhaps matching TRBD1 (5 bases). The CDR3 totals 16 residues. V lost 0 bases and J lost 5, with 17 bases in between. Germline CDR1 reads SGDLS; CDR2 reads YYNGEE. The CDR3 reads CASSVGTIPDAYGYTF. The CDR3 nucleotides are TGTGCCAGCAGCGTAGGGACAATCCCCGACGCATATGGCTACACCTTC.

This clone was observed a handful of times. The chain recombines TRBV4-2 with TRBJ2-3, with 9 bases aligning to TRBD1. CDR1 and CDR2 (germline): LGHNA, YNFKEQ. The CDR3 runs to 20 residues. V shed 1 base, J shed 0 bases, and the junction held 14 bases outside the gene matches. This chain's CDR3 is CASSQVVAWDRETSTDTQYF. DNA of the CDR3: TGTGCCAGCAGCCAAGTAGTAGCTTGGGACAGGGAAACTAGCACAGATACGCAGTATTTT.

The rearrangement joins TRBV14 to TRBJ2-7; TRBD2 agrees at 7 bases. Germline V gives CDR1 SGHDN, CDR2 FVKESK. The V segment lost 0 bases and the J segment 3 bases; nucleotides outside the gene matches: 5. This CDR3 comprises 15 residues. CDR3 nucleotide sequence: TGTGCCAGCAGCCAAGACTACGGGAGGAACTACGAGCAGTACTTC. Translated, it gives CASSQDYGRNYEQYF.

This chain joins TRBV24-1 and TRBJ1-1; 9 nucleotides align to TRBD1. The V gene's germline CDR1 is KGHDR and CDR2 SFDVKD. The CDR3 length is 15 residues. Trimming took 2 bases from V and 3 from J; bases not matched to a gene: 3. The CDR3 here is CATSDSQGADTEAFF. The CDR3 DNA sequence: TGTGCCACCAGTGATTCACAGGGGGCGGACACTGAAGCTTTCTTT.

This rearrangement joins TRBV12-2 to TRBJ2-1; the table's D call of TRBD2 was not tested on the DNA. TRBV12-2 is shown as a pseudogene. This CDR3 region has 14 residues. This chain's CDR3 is CASRFREVWNEQFF. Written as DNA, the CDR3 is TGTGCAAGTCGCTTCAGGGAGGTATGGAATGAGCAGTTCTTC.

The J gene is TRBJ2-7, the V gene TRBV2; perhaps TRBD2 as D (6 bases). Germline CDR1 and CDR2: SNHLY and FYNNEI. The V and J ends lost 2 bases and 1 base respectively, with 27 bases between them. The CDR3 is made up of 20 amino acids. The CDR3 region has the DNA TGTGCCAGCAGTGAACCAAGAAGCAGGAGACACATCGGGGGTTCCTACGAGCAGTACTTC. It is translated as CASSEPRSRRHIGGSYEQYF.

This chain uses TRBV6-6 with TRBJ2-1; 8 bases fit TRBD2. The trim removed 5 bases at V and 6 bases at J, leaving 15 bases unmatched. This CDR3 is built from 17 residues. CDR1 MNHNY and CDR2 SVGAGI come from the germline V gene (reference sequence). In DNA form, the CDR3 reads TGTGCCAGCAGTCGTCGCCTTAGCGGGAAAAGAAGCAATGAGCAGTTCTTC. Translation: CASSRRLSGKRSNEQFF.

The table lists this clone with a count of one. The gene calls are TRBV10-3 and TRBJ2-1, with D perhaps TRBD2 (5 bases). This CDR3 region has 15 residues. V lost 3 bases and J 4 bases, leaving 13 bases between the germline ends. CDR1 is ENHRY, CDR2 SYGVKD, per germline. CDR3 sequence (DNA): TGTGCCATCAGTGACAGAGCGGAGCAATACAATGAGCAGTTCTTC. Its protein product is CAISDRAEQYNEQFF.

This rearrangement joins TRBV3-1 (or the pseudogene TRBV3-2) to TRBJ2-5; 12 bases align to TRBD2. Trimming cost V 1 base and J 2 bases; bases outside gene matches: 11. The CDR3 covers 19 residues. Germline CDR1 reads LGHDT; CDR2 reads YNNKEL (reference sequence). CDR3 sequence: CASSQAIGTSGLRQETQYF. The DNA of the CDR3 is TGTGCCAGCAGCCAAGCTATAGGGACTAGCGGGCTAAGACAAGAGACCCAGTACTTC.

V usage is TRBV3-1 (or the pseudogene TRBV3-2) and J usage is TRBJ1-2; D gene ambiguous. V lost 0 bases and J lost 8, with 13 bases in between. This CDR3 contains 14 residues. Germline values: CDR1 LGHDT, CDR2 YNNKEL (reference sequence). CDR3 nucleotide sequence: TGTGCCAGCAGCCAAGATAGGCGGGGAGGGGGCTACACCTTC. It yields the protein CASSQDRRGGGYTF.

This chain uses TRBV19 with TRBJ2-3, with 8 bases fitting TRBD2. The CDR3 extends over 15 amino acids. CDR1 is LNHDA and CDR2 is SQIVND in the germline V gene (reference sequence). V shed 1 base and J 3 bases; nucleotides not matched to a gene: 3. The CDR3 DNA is TGTGCCAGTAGTATAGCCGGGAGGGATACAGATACGCAGTATTTT. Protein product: CASSIAGRDTDTQYF.

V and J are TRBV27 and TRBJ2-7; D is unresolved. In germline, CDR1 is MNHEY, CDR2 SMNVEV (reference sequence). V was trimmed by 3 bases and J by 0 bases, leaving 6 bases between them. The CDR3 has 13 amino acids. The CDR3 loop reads CASSLYGSYEQYF. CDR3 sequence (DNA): TGTGCCAGCAGTTTGTACGGCTCCTACGAGCAGTACTTC.

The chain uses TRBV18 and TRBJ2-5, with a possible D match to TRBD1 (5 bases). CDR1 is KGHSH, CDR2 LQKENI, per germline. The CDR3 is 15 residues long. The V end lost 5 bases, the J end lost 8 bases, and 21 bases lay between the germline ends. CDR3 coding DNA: TGTGCCAGCTCAGACGGACAAGGAAACACTCGTACCCAGTACTTC. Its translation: CASSDGQGNTRTQYF.

This CDR3 reads CASSARDSSYEQYF. Here the CDR3 DNA reads TGTGCCAGCAGCGCCCGGGACAGTTCCTACGAGCAGTACTTC. This chain uses TRBV9 with TRBJ2-7; 7 bases align to TRBD1. The J segment lost 1 base and the V segment lost 3 bases, leaving 4 bases of the junction unmatched. This CDR3 region has 14 residues. The germline CDR1 and CDR2 sequences are SGDLS and YYNGEE.

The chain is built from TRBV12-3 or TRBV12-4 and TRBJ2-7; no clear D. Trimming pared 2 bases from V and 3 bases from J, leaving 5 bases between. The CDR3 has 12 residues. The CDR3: CASSLNGYEQYF. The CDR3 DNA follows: TGTGCCAGCAGTTTAAACGGCTACGAGCAGTACTTC.

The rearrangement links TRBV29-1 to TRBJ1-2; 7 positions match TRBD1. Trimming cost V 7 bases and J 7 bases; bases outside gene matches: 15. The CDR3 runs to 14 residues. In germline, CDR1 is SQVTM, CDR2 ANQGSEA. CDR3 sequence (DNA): TGCAGCGGTTTCAGACAGGGCATTTTGGGTGGCTACACCTTC. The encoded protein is CSGFRQGILGGYTF.

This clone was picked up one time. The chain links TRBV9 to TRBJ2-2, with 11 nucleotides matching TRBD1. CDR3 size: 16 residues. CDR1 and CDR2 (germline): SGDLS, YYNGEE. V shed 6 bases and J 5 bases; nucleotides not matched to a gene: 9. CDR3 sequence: CASTQKGTGGTGELFF. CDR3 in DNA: TGTGCCAGCACCCAAAAGGGGACAGGGGGTACCGGGGAGCTGTTTTTT.

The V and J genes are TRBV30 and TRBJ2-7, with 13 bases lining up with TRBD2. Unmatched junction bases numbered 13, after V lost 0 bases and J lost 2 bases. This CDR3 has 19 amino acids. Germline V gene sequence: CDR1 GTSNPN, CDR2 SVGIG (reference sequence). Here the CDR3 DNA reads TGTGCCTGGAGTGTGAGGTTGTTTGGCGGGACTAGCGGGACCTACGAGCAGTACTTC. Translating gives CAWSVRLFGGTSGTYEQYF.

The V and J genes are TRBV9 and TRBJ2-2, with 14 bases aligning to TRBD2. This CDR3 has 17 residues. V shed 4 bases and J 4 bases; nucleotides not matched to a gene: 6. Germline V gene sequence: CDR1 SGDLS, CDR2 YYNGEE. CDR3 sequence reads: CASSSRLAGGITGELFF. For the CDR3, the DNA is TGTGCCAGCAGCTCCCGACTAGCGGGAGGGATCACCGGGGAGCTGTTTTTT.